Listed below are T cell receptor beta chains from one sample, sequenced in a study of Ad26.COV2.S vaccination and SARS-CoV-2 variants. Profiled with immunoSEQ multiplex PCR; TCRdb holds only in-frame clones, not every one. The repertoire holds hundreds of thousands of clones, 75% to 90% seen once, with around 11% in the top ten. The sample in question was peripheral blood, obtained in a trial of Ad26.COV2.S vaccine versus placebo. Receptors originate from a person between 18 and 60 years old who received the Ad26.COV2.S COVID-19 vaccine or a placebo. The CDR3 runs from the conserved cysteine through the conserved F or W. D genes are given only for firm matches. Part of the rows lack a size; the others show once, few, many or a class for expanded clones.

>TRBV10-3|TRBJ2-3|-|-
TGTGCCATCAGTGTGACCACAGATACGCAGTATTTT
CAISVTTDTQYF
>TRBV19|TRBJ2-3|many|TRBD1
TGTGCCAGTAGTGATGAGACAGGGGACGTCTCGACCACAGATACGCAGTATTTT
CASSDETGDVSTTDTQYF
>TRBV28|TRBJ1-2|-|-
TGTGCCAGCAGTTTCGGCCCTAACTATGGCTACACCTTC
CASSFGPNYGYTF
>TRBV3-1/TRBV3-2|TRBJ1-1|many|TRBD1
TGTGCCAGCAGCCACGGGACAGGGGGTACTGAAGCTTTCTTT
CASSHGTGGTEAFF
>TRBV18|TRBJ1-5|-|TRBD1
TGTGCCAGCTCACCCCCCGGGACAGATAACCCCAATCAGCCCCAGCATTTT
CASSPPGTDNPNQPQHF
>TRBV2|TRBJ1-5|-|TRBD1
TGTGCCAGCAGTGGGGGACAGGGATCGGGTCAGCCCCAGCATTTT
CASSGGQGSGQPQHF
>TRBV5-1|TRBJ1-1|-|TRBD1
TGCGCCAGCTCGGACAGGAGGAACACTGAAGCTTTCTTT
CASSDRRNTEAFF
>TRBV5-4|TRBJ2-1|-|TRBD2
TGTGCCAGCAGCCCAACTAGCGGGATAGGCAATGAGCAGTTCTTC
CASSPTSGIGNEQFF
>TRBV5-4|TRBJ2-7|-|-
TGTGCCAGCAGCTTGAGTAGGCGCGAGCAGTACTTC
CASSLSRREQYF
>TRBV6-2/TRBV6-3|TRBJ2-3|-|-
TGTGCCAGCAGTTCCTACGATTCCCTCGGAGATACGCAGTATTTT
CASSSYDSLGDTQYF
>TRBV6-2/TRBV6-3|TRBJ2-3|-|TRBD1
TGTGCCAGCAGTCAGACAGGGGGAATGGGGGTTACGCAGTATTTT
CASSQTGGMGVTQYF
>TRBV10-3|TRBJ1-6|-|-
TGTGCCACAAAGGGGGGGGATTCACCCCTCCACTTT
CATKGGDSPLHF
>TRBV4-3|TRBJ2-7|-|-
TGCGCCAGCAGCCAAGGGGCCGGGACATCCACCTACGAGCAGTACTTC
CASSQGAGTSTYEQYF
>TRBV5-1|TRBJ2-7|-|-
TGCGCCAGCAGCTTGGATGGGCAGATCCCCTACGAGCAGTACTTC
CASSLDGQIPYEQYF
>TRBV4-3|TRBJ2-3|-|TRBD2
TGCGCCAGCAGCCAAGATCGCGGGGGGGCAGATACGCAGTATTTT
CASSQDRGGADTQYF
>TRBV19|TRBJ1-1|-|-
TGTGCCAGTAGTATAACCTCCGCGCCGGGCGGGAACACTGAAGCTTTCTTT
CASSITSAPGGNTEAFF
>TRBV30|TRBJ1-1|-|TRBD1
TGTGCCTGGAGTAAGTCAGGGGGCACTGAAGCTTTCTTT
CAWSKSGGTEAFF
>TRBV7-8|TRBJ2-4|-|-
TGTGCCAGCAGCCTGACTGAAGGGGTGGCTCTTGACTTC
CASSLTEGVALDF
>TRBV7-2|TRBJ2-7|-|-
TGTGCCAGCAGCCCCCAGACCGAGTACGAGCAGTACTTC
CASSPQTEYEQYF
>TRBV10-3|TRBJ2-3|-|-
TGTGCCATCAGTGAGTCGACGGAATATACGCAGTATTTT
CAISESTEYTQYF
>TRBV7-2|TRBJ2-1|-|-
TGTGCCAGCAGCTTAGCCGAGGGGGGCGCCTACAATGAGCAGTTCTTC
CASSLAEGGAYNEQFF
>TRBV28|TRBJ2-7|many|-
TGTGCCAGCAGTTCAAGACTGATGTCCTACGAGCAGTACTTC
CASSSRLMSYEQYF
>TRBV21-1|TRBJ2-7|-|-
TGTGCCAGCAGCAACGGGGGCAACGGCAAGGGCCTAGCGGGACGACGGGAGCAGTACTTC
CASSNGGNGKGLAGRREQYF
>TRBV19|TRBJ2-7|-|-
TGTGCCAGTAGTATGTCTAGCAACTCCTACGAGCAGTACTTC
CASSMSSNSYEQYF
>TRBV7-2|TRBJ2-1|-|-
TGTGCCAGCAGCCCAATGAGTGAGCAGTTCTTC
CASSPMSEQFF
>TRBV29-1|TRBJ2-7|-|-
TGCAGCGTTGTCGCGGGCAATTACTACGAGCAGTACTTC
CSVVAGNYYEQYF
>TRBV3-1/TRBV3-2|TRBJ1-2|-|-
TGTGCCAGCAGCCCGGACGGAGGGTATGGCTACACCTTC
CASSPDGGYGYTF
>TRBV7-9|TRBJ2-1|-|TRBD2
TGTGCCAGCAGCTTAAGGCTAGCGGCTAACAATGAGCAGTTCTTC
CASSLRLAANNEQFF
>TRBV24-1|TRBJ2-6|-|-
TGTGCCACCAGCAAGTCACAGGAGGCCGTCGTCCTGACTTTC
CATSKSQEAVVLTF
>TRBV28|TRBJ2-1|once|-
TGTGCCAGCAGTCTCCGACACAATGAGCAGTTCTTC
CASSLRHNEQFF
>TRBV29-1|TRBJ2-7|once|TRBD1
TGCAGCGTTGAAGGGGACAGAAGAGAGCAGTACTTC
CSVEGDRREQYF
>TRBV5-4|TRBJ2-1|-|-
TGTGCCAGCAGCTTGACAACCCCGTGGGGCTCCTACAATGAGCAGTTCTTC
CASSLTTPWGSYNEQFF
>TRBV6-5|TRBJ2-1|-|-
TGTGCCAGCAGTTACTCGGCAGGGGTACGGGATGAGCAGTTCTTC
CASSYSAGVRDEQFF
>TRBV28|TRBJ1-2|-|TRBD1
TGTGCCAGCAGTGCCCCGGGACAGGGATTCTATGGCTACACCTTC
CASSAPGQGFYGYTF
>TRBV7-2|TRBJ1-3|-|-
TGTGCCAGCAGCAGGACCGCTAGTGGAAACACCATATATTTT
CASSRTASGNTIYF
>TRBV28|TRBJ1-6|many|-
TGTGCCAGCAGTGTGACAGTTAATTCACCCCTCCACTTT
CASSVTVNSPLHF
>TRBV6-2/TRBV6-3|TRBJ2-3|-|-
TGTGCCAGCAGTTACTCCAGCTATTTCACAGATACGCAGTATTTT
CASSYSSYFTDTQYF
>TRBV15|TRBJ2-3|-|-
TGTGCCACCAGCAGAGATGGCGTCACAGATACGCAGTATTTT
CATSRDGVTDTQYF
>TRBV5-4|TRBJ1-1|-|TRBD1
TGTGCCAGCAGCGACGGGGAGGACAGGGGATTTAGGAACACTGAAGCTTTCTTT
CASSDGEDRGFRNTEAFF
>TRBV10-3|TRBJ1-3|-|-
TGTGCCATCAGTGAGTCGCTGCGGCTCTCTGGAAACACCATATATTTT
CAISESLRLSGNTIYF
>TRBV3-1/TRBV3-2|TRBJ1-3|-|TRBD1
TGTGCCAGCAGCCGCTACGCCTCAGGGGGCTCTGGAAACACCATATATTTT
CASSRYASGGSGNTIYF
>TRBV19|TRBJ2-3|-|TRBD2
TGTGCCAGTAGTGACCTAGCGGCTAGCACAGATACGCAGTATTTT
CASSDLAASTDTQYF
>TRBV9|TRBJ2-3|-|-
TGTGCCAGCAGCGTACTGGGGGGCCGTGATACGCAGTATTTT
CASSVLGGRDTQYF
>TRBV19|TRBJ1-4|-|-
TGTGCCAGTAGGTCGAGGGATCCCCAAACCAAACTGTTTTTT
CASRSRDPQTKLFF
>TRBV7-2|TRBJ2-6|-|-
TGTGCCAGCAGCGCACCAGGGTCTGGGGCCAACGTCCTGACTTTC
CASSAPGSGANVLTF
>TRBV4-3|TRBJ1-1|-|-
TGCGCCAGCAGCCAACGGAGGGCGGTAGGCGCTGAAGCTTTCTTT
CASSQRRAVGAEAFF
>TRBV29-1|TRBJ1-2|-|-
TGCAGCAGTGAAGGGGATGAGTATGGCTACACCTTC
CSSEGDEYGYTF
>TRBV24-1|TRBJ2-3|-|TRBD2
TGTGCCACCAGAGGAGCGGGGGGGAGCACAGATACGCAGTATTTT
CATRGAGGSTDTQYF
>TRBV28|TRBJ1-4|-|-
TGTGCCAGCAGTCCCCAAAGGGGGGGGGTTGGTGAAAAACTGTTTTTT
CASSPQRGGVGEKLFF
>TRBV4-2|TRBJ2-1|-|-
TGTGCCAGCAGCCTGGTTTCAGGGTCCTACAATGAGCAGTTCTTC
CASSLVSGSYNEQFF
>TRBV7-2|TRBJ1-2|-|-
TGTGCCAGCAGCCCAGACACTAACTATGGCTACACCTTC
CASSPDTNYGYTF